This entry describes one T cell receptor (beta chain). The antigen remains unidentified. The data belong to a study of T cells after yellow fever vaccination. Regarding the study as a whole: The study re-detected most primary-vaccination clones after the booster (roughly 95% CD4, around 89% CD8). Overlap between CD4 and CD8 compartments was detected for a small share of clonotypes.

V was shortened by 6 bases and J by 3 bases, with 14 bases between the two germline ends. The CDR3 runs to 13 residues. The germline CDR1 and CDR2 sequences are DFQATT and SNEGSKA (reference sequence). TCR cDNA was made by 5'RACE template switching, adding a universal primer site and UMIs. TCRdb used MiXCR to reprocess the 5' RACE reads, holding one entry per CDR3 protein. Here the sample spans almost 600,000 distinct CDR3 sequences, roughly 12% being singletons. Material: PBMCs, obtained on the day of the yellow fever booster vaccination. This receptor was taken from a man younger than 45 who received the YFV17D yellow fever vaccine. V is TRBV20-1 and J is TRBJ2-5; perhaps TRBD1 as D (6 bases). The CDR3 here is CSATGQPKETQYF. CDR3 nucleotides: TGCAGTGCCACAGGGCAGCCGAAAGAGACCCAGTACTTC.